This entry lists 27 T cell receptor beta chains sequenced from one sample in a study of T cells expressing NK-cell markers. Using the 5' RACE reads, TCRdb records one entry per CDR3 protein without DNA. The record lists 400,000 to 450,000 distinct CDR3 sequences, of which the ten most abundant hold roughly 7.2%. The sample taken for sequencing was blood T cells: a sorted CD56 or NKG2C T cell subset, CD4+ or CD8+ T cells, or bulk PBMC T cells (not recorded which). The receptors stem from a woman aged 18 to 75 in good health.

The CDR3 sequence is CSVEDMGNTEAFF. The chain uses TRBV29-1 and TRBJ1-1. This CDR3 region has 13 residues. Looked up from germline, CDR1 is SQVTM and CDR2 is ANQGSEA.

The chain has TRBV3-1 and TRBJ1-1. This CDR3 region has 14 residues. The V gene's germline CDR1 is LGHDT and CDR2 YNNKEL (reference sequence). The CDR3 sequence: CASSQEALNTEAFF.

The rearrangement joins TRBV2 to TRBJ2-3; lacking DNA, the TRBD2 call made by TCRdb goes unchecked. The CDR3 has 16 amino acids. CDR1 and CDR2 (germline): SNHLY, FYNNEI. CDR3 region: CASSKRLADSTDTQYF.

The chain uses TRBV6-1 and TRBJ2-1; TCRdb returns TRBD2, unconfirmable since there is no DNA. Germline V gene lookup returns CDR1 MNHNS and CDR2 SASEGT. The CDR3 is made up of 13 amino acids. CDR3 amino acids: CATSREGDNEQFF.

The CDR3 sequence: CSARGDRRFYNYGYTF. This rearrangement joins TRBV20-1 to TRBJ1-2; the D gene TCRdb calls, TRBD1, cannot be checked with no DNA. Germline V gene data show CDR1 as DFQATT and CDR2 as SNEGSKA (reference sequence). The CDR3 contains 16 residues.

The CDR3 is CASSFWWERSSYNEQFF. The chain joins TRBV28 to TRBJ2-1; the TCRdb D gene call, TRBD2, has no DNA to confirm it. This CDR3 is built from 17 residues. CDR1 and CDR2 from the germline V gene are MDHEN and SYDVKM.

J is TRBJ1-2 and V is TRBV12-3 or TRBV12-4; absent DNA, TCRdb's TRBD1 call cannot be checked. The CDR3 sequence is 14 residues long. CDR3 loop: CASSFGGLDYGYTF.

The rearrangement joins TRBV18 to TRBJ2-7; lacking DNA, the TRBD2 call made by TCRdb goes unchecked. The CDR3 runs to 18 residues. The germline V gene encodes CDR1 KGHSH and CDR2 LQKENI. The CDR3 loop is CASSPATRGSGVSYEQYF.

This rearrangement joins TRBV5-4 to TRBJ2-3; TCRdb reports TRBD2, a call that lacks DNA to check it against. Per the germline V gene, CDR1 is SGHNT and CDR2 is YYREEE (reference sequence). The CDR3 spans 14 residues. The CDR3 region is CASSFVGSIGTQYF.

V gene TRBV7-2 combines with J gene TRBJ2-3; with no DNA, the TCRdb D assignment of TRBD2 cannot be verified. This CDR3 is built from 13 residues. The germline V gene encodes CDR1 SGHTA and CDR2 FQGNSA. The CDR3 sequence is CASSFLGGDTQYF.

The rearrangement links TRBV5-6 to TRBJ1-3; TCRdb picks TRBD1, but there is no DNA to check that call. The CDR3 is made up of 18 amino acids. CDR1 and CDR2 (germline): SGHDT, YYEEEE. CDR3 amino acids: CASSYYYSGTQDRNTIYF. The full variable domain, completed using reference TRBV5-6 and TRBJ1-3, is DAGVTQSPTHLIKTRGQQVTLRCSPKSGHDTVSWYQQALGQGPQFIFQYYEEEERQRGNFPDRFSGHQFPNYSSELNVNALLLGDSALYLCASSYYYSGTQDRNTIYFGEGSWLTVV.

V is TRBV7-2 and J is TRBJ2-7. Germline assignment: CDR1 SGHTA and CDR2 FQGNSA. The length of the CDR3 is 11 residues. CDR3 loop: CASSSHVEQYF.

This chain connects TRBV12-3 or TRBV12-4 to TRBJ2-6; TCRdb reports TRBD2, a call that lacks DNA to check it against. The CDR3 has 18 amino acids. The CDR3 loop reads CASSFWGRALSGANVLTF.

The chain joins TRBV5-1 to TRBJ2-3. The CDR3 runs 14 residues. Germline CDR1 reads SGHRS; CDR2 reads YFSETQ. The chain's CDR3 is CASSFPSIPDTQYF.

V gene TRBV5-8 combines with J gene TRBJ1-5. CDR3 size: 16 residues. CDR1 is SGHTS, CDR2 YDEGEE, per germline. CDR3: CASSSSGLSGNQPQHF.

The V and J genes are TRBV29-1 and TRBJ2-7; TCRdb's D gene call, TRBD2, goes unchecked for lack of DNA. CDR3 length: 16 amino acids. Per the germline V gene, CDR1 is SQVTM and CDR2 is ANQGSEA. The CDR3 loop reads CSVSGSKGRSAYEQYF.

The chain couples TRBV20-1 to TRBJ2-3; TCRdb names TRBD2, which stays unverified in the absence of DNA. The germline V gene encodes CDR1 DFQATT and CDR2 SNEGSKA (reference sequence). The CDR3 has 15 residues. CDR3 in amino acids: CSAREPGLNTDTQYF.

The chain is built from TRBV7-8 and TRBJ2-3; TCRdb calls TRBD2, which cannot be checked without DNA. The CDR3 spans 16 residues. Looked up from germline, CDR1 is SGHVS and CDR2 is FQNEAQ. The CDR3 spells CASSPRLAGPTDTQYF.

The rearrangement uses TRBV7-2 and TRBJ2-3; TCRdb indicates TRBD2, and absent DNA this call remains unverified. This CDR3 is 16 amino acids long. Germline assignment: CDR1 SGHTA and CDR2 FQGNSA. This CDR3 reads CASSGGTSGRLDTQYF.

The chain joins TRBV18 to TRBJ2-5. The CDR3 covers 12 residues. The V gene's germline CDR1 is KGHSH and CDR2 LQKENI. CDR3: CASSPESETQYF.

The chain carries TRBV6-5 and TRBJ2-5; with no DNA, the TCRdb D assignment of TRBD2 cannot be verified. Germline lookup yields CDR1 MNHEY and CDR2 SVGAGI. This CDR3 has 16 amino acids. CDR3 region: CASSYNTLGSQETQYF.

The chain employs TRBV7-3 and TRBJ2-1. The germline V gene has CDR1 SGHTA and CDR2 FQGTGA. The CDR3 has 13 residues. CDR3 amino acids: CASSLTLAGEQFF.

The chain employs TRBV7-2 and TRBJ2-2; the TCRdb call, TRBD1, lacks DNA for checking. Germline assignment: CDR1 SGHTA and CDR2 FQGNSA. The CDR3 has 15 amino acids. The CDR3 here is CASPGTGAIIGELFF. Based on the CDR3 plus reference TRBV7-2 and TRBJ2-2, the full variable domain is GAGVSQSPSNKVTEKGKDVELRCDPISGHTALYWYRQSLGQGLEFLIYFQGNSAPDKSGLPSDRFSAERTGGSVSTLTIQRTQQEDSAVYLCASPGTGAIIGELFFGEGSRLTVL.

The chain carries TRBV20-1 and TRBJ1-2; without DNA, the TCRdb call of TRBD1 cannot be checked. This CDR3 contains 16 residues. Germline V gene sequence: CDR1 DFQATT, CDR2 SNEGSKA (reference sequence). This CDR3 is CSATSGDRDLLYGYTF.

The V call is TRBV5-6, the J call TRBJ2-2; lacking DNA, the TRBD1 call made by TCRdb goes unchecked. There are 15 residues in the CDR3. Germline V gives CDR1 SGHDT, CDR2 YYEEEE. CDR3 protein: CASTRDIPNTGELFF.

The rearrangement joins TRBV4-3 to TRBJ2-7; the TRBD2 assignment by TCRdb is unverifiable without DNA. CDR3 length equals 13 residues. Germline CDR1 and CDR2: LGHNA and YSLEER. The CDR3 is CASSQRASYEQYF.

The gene calls are TRBV10-3 and TRBJ2-7; TCRdb reports TRBD1, a call that lacks DNA to check it against. Germline V gives CDR1 ENHRY, CDR2 SYGVKD. The CDR3 sequence is 14 residues long. CDR3 amino acids: CAISDKSGFYEQYF.